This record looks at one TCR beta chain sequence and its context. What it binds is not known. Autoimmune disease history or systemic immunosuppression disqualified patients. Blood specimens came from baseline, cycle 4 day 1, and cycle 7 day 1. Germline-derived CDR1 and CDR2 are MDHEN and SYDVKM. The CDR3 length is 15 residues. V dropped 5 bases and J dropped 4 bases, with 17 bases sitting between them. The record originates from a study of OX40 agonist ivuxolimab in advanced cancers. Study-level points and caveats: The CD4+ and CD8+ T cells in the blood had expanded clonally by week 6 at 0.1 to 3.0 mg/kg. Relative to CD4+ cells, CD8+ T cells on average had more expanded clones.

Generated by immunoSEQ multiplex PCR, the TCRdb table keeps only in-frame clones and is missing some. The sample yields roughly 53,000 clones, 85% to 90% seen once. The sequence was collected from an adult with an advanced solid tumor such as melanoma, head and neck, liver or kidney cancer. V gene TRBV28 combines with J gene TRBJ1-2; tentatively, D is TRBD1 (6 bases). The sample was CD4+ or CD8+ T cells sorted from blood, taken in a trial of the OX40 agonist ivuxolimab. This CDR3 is CASSPGGGGIYGYTF. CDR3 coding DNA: TGTGCCAGCAGTCCCGGAGGAGGGGGTATCTATGGCTACACCTTC.